This T cell receptor beta chain appears in the sequencing data of a study of cytomegalovirus exposure and HLA in healthy donors. Study-wide background: The same platform used for the roughly 600 first-cohort repertoires was also used for the 120 or so validation repertoires, as a later analysis reported. Study-level results: Among TCR beta chains, those listed as cytomegalovirus-associated numbered about 150. Cytomegalovirus status, reportedly, was diagnosed with high specificity and sensitivity by the classifier.

This CDR3 spans 16 amino acids. Between the trimmed V and J ends, which lost 0 bases and 3 bases, there was a span of 15 bases. Germline CDR1 is LNHNV and CDR2 is YYDKDF (reference sequence). Data came from immunoSEQ multiplex PCR; TCRdb stores just in-frame clones and leaves some out. This table holds 150,000 to 200,000 clones, approximately 86% found once. In regard to this clone: Antigen unknown.

Donors were drawn from the 120-subject validation cohort, separate from the approximately 680-subject first cohort. This sequence joins TRBV15 and TRBJ2-7; D call uncertain. Source material: PBMCs. The TCR was taken from a man in his late teens or twenties in good health and CMV-seropositive. The CDR3 loop is CATSREKNDPSYEQYF. The CDR3 DNA reads TGTGCCACCAGCAGAGAAAAAAACGATCCCAGCTACGAGCAGTACTTC.